One sample yielded the 11 T cell receptor beta chains listed below, sequenced in a study of blood T cell repertoires in COVID-19 (TCRdb year 2020). Library method: the immunoSEQ multiplex PCR assay. Entries here come from immuneACCESS through TCRdb and include only in-frame sequences with V and J called. Some clones fail to appear in such tables; in the studies checked, an unresolved V gene covers under half of the shortfall, and the cause of the remainder is unknown. Within this sample are 250,000 to 350,000 clones, with 75% to 90% of them counted one time only. The top ten constitute around 2.9% of the sample. Sequencing used peripheral blood. Receptors originate from a woman aged 30 to 39 with active or convalescent COVID-19.

This clone has a single count. The CDR3 loop reads CASSVVGQTLSGNTIYF. The CDR3 bases are TGTGCCAGTAGTGTTGTAGGACAGACCCTCTCTGGAAACACCATATATTTT. This rearrangement joins TRBV19 to TRBJ1-3; a weak D match, TRBD1 (6 bases). CDR1 is LNHDA and CDR2 is SQIVND in the germline V gene (reference sequence). Trimming cost V 5 bases and J 0 bases, with 17 bases left between them. CDR3 length: 17 amino acids.

J is TRBJ1-2 and V is TRBV5-1, with 8 bases fitting TRBD1. Germline V gene sequence: CDR1 SGHRS, CDR2 YFSETQ. This CDR3 has 13 amino acids. V shed 2 bases and J 8 bases; nucleotides not matched to a gene: 5. For the CDR3, the DNA is TGCGCCAGCAGCTTTCAGGGGGCAGAGGGCTACACCTTC. Amino acid sequence: CASSFQGAEGYTF.

In this sample, this clone turned up once. The chain employs TRBV24-1 and TRBJ2-5; perhaps TRBD2 as D (6 bases). Per germline, CDR1 KGHDR and CDR2 SFDVKD. The V and J ends lost 5 bases and 5 bases respectively, with 14 bases between them. The CDR3 spans 14 residues. This CDR3 reads CATSADGGRETQYF. In DNA form, the CDR3 reads TGTGCCACCAGTGCTGATGGGGGGAGGGAGACCCAGTACTTC.

The rearrangement joins TRBV4-1 to TRBJ1-2; D unclear. Germline V gene sequence: CDR1 MGHRA, CDR2 YSYEKL. Trimming stripped 5 bases from V and 6 bases from J, with 13 bases between. The CDR3 has 13 amino acids. The CDR3 DNA is TGCGCCAGCAGCTCAGCGCTCGCCGATGGCTACACCTTC. Translated, it gives CASSSALADGYTF.

The rearrangement links TRBV9 to TRBJ2-5; TRBD2 is a possible D gene (6 bases). Germline assignment: CDR1 SGDLS and CDR2 YYNGEE. Trimming stripped 8 bases from V and 2 bases from J, with 16 bases between. The length of the CDR3 is 14 residues. CDR3 protein: CASLFPGLQETQYF. CDR3 sequence (DNA): TGTGCCAGTTTATTTCCGGGACTGCAAGAGACCCAGTACTTC.

CDR3: CASSPWMGAPSYEQYF. CDR3 sequence (DNA): TGTGCCAGCAGTCCCTGGATGGGGGCGCCGTCCTACGAGCAGTACTTC. The rearrangement uses TRBV2 and TRBJ2-7; TRBD1 might be the D (6 bases). The CDR3 spans 16 residues. Germline V gene data show CDR1 as SNHLY and CDR2 as FYNNEI. V was pared by 5 bases and J by 1 base, with 18 bases between.

This chain joins TRBV18 and TRBJ1-5; D is unclear. Germline V gene sequence: CDR1 KGHSH, CDR2 LQKENI. The V and J ends lost 8 bases and 7 bases respectively, with 15 bases between them. The CDR3 has 13 residues. The CDR3 DNA follows: TGTGCCAGCACAACACAACGAGGGCAGCCCCAGCATTTT. Translating gives CASTTQRGQPQHF. The entire variable domain, with the rest obtained from reference TRBV18 and TRBJ1-5, is as follows: NAGVMQNPRHLVRRRGQEARLRCSPMKGHSHVYWYRQLPEEGLKFMVYLQKENIIDESGMPKERFSAEFPKEGPSILRIQQVVRGDSAAYFCASTTQRGQPQHFGDGTRLSIL.

V is TRBV28 and J is TRBJ1-1; no clear D. The CDR3 is 14 residues long. The V end was cut by 4 bases, the J end by 0 bases, with 9 bases between. From germline, CDR1 is MDHEN and CDR2 SYDVKM. The CDR3 loop is CASSSGGMNTEAFF. The CDR3 DNA sequence: TGTGCCAGCAGTTCTGGAGGAATGAACACTGAAGCTTTCTTT.

The sample holds one count of this clone. The chain employs TRBV7-8 and TRBJ1-2; D is possibly TRBD1 (6 bases). The germline V and J ends were trimmed by 1 base and 5 bases, with 14 bases remaining between them. CDR1 is SGHVS, CDR2 FQNEAQ, per germline. CDR3 length: 15 residues. The CDR3 nucleotides read TGTGCCAGCAGCTTAGAGACAGGCGAGAGTTATGGCTACACCTTC. Its translation: CASSLETGESYGYTF.

Only a few counts were recorded for this clone. This rearrangement joins TRBV21-1 to TRBJ1-6. TRBV21-1 is a pseudogene segment. There are 14 residues in the CDR3. The CDR3 DNA sequence: TGTGCCAGCAGCCTGGGAGGGTGGAATTCACCCCTCCACTTT. Encoded protein: CASSLGGWNSPLHF.

CDR3 DNA sequence: TGCAGCGTTGTCCAGGCCTTAATCACAGATACGCAGTATTTT. Translation gives CSVVQALITDTQYF. The genes are TRBV29-1 and TRBJ2-3; D gene unclear. The CDR3 is made up of 14 amino acids. Germline V lookup: CDR1 SQVTM, CDR2 ANQGSEA. V was cut by 4 bases and J by 2 bases, with 13 bases left in between.